The clone carrying this T cell receptor (beta chain) has ten or more counts. Antigen: not known. TCR beta CDR3 regions were amplified from RNA transcripts. TCR CDR3 regions were first amplified by RT-PCR with HTBI primers. Using its own MiXCR run on the multiplex PCR reads, TCRdb lists one record per CDR3 protein. The data contain 160,000 or so distinct CDR3 sequences, about a tenth of them singletons. Looked up from germline, CDR1 is MNHEY and CDR2 is SMNVEV (reference sequence). The CDR3 loop spans 13 amino acids. V lost 5 bases to trimming and J lost 5 bases, with 12 bases between them. This sample was included in a study of T cells in Graves' hyperthyroidism and ophthalmopathy. Across the whole study: Blood was drawn when the patient was first diagnosed and still untreated.

Overall study results and limits: A model of 13 V-J features distinguished ophthalmopathy from stable hyperthyroidism. Ophthalmopathy prediction by the model preceded onset by a median about 6.3 months. Blood samples included most of the expanded thyroid clonotypes exceeding 0.001.

This TCR was recovered from a woman between 18 and 29 years old with Graves' hyperthyroidism that later progressed to Graves' ophthalmopathy. The chain has TRBV27 and TRBJ2-5; D perhaps matches TRBD1 (5 bases). The specimen was blood. CDR3 sequence reads: CASSRTWYETQYF. The CDR3 nucleotides are TGTGCCAGCAGTCGGACATGGTATGAGACCCAGTACTTC.